The rows below give T cell receptor beta chains drawn from one sample of a study of T cells in Graves' hyperthyroidism and ophthalmopathy. TCRdb re-analysed the multiplex PCR reads in MiXCR, keeping a single row per CDR3 protein. The sample lists about 500,000 distinct CDR3 sequences; over 15% were seen once. Sequenced: blood. These receptors were taken from a woman aged 18-29 years with Graves' hyperthyroidism. Both conserved end residues are part of each CDR3. A D gene is named only where the DNA matches it firmly. Expanded clones get a size class; other rows say once, few or many, or leave the size out.

TRBJ1-4	TRBD1	TRBV29-1	.	CSVRQGGLTNEKLFF	TGCAGCGTTCGACAGGGGGGACTGACTAATGAAAAACTGTTTTTT
TRBJ2-2	.	TRBV12-3/TRBV12-4	many	CASSLNSNTGELFF	TGTGCCAGCAGTTTGAATTCGAACACCGGGGAGCTGTTTTTT
TRBJ2-2	.	TRBV7-9	.	CASSLGMGGLANTGELFF	TGTGCCAGCAGCTTAGGAATGGGGGGCCTAGCGAACACCGGGGAGCTGTTTTTT
TRBJ2-5	TRBD2	TRBV13	.	CASSLAVLAGGRAGAETQYF	TGTGCCAGCAGCTTAGCTGTCTTAGCGGGGGGACGAGCCGGCGCGGAGACCCAGTACTTC
TRBJ1-1	.	TRBV5-1	many	CASSSGVAQPGTEAFF	TGCGCCAGCAGCTCCGGGGTGGCGCAACCAGGCACTGAAGCTTTCTTT
TRBJ1-1	.	TRBV3-1	many	CASSRKAGSMNTEAFF	TGTGCCAGCAGCCGGAAGGCCGGCTCCATGAACACTGAAGCTTTCTTT
TRBJ1-6	.	TRBV28	few	CASSSNELYNSPLHF	TGTGCCAGCAGTTCGAACGAACTTTATAATTCACCCCTCCACTTT
TRBJ2-5	.	TRBV12-3/TRBV12-4	few	CASSLGPGAGERETQYF	TGTGCCAGCAGTTTAGGACCCGGGGCAGGGGAGCGAGAGACCCAGTACTTC
TRBJ1-4	.	TRBV18	few	CASSPFPDSELFF	TGTGCCAGCTCACCTTTCCCGGATTCGGAACTGTTTTTT
TRBJ1-1	.	TRBV12-3/TRBV12-4	many	CASSLRQGAFF	TGTGCCAGCAGTTTACGGCAGGGAGCTTTCTTT
TRBJ1-5	.	TRBV7-2	.	CASRLRDSNQPQHF	TGTGCCAGCAGGCTCAGAGACAGCAATCAGCCCCAGCATTTT
TRBJ2-3	TRBD1	TRBV12-3/TRBV12-4	many	CASRRQGVSTDTQYF	TGTGCCAGCAGAAGACAGGGGGTGAGCACAGATACGCAGTATTTT
TRBJ1-5	.	TRBV19	many	CASSRRRGSNQPQHF	TGTGCCAGTAGTCGACGACGGGGCAGCAATCAGCCCCAGCATTTT
TRBJ1-2	.	TRBV11-3	.	CASSARTEAVRYTF	TGTGCCAGCAGCGCCAGGACAGAGGCCGTGCGCTACACCTTC
TRBJ2-5	.	TRBV10-3	few	CAISEGARQETQYF	TGTGCCATCAGTGAAGGGGCTAGACAAGAGACCCAGTACTTC
TRBJ2-7	TRBD2	TRBV2	many	CASSERTSGSWEQYF	TGTGCCAGCAGTGAACGGACTAGCGGGAGCTGGGAGCAGTACTTC
TRBJ2-3	TRBD2	TRBV19	.	CASTTSGRAEDTQYF	TGTGCCAGTACCACCAGCGGGAGGGCCGAAGATACGCAGTATTTT
TRBJ2-7	.	TRBV5-1	few	CASRPGDRSAYEQYF	TGCGCCAGCAGACCTGGTGACAGGTCCGCCTACGAGCAGTACTTC
TRBJ2-1	TRBD2	TRBV20-1	many	CSARDTTSGTYNEQFF	TGCAGTGCTAGAGATACTACTAGCGGAACGTACAATGAGCAGTTCTTC
TRBJ2-7	.	TRBV6-5	.	CASSYSSFSSYEQYF	TGTGCCAGCAGTTACTCGAGTTTTAGCTCCTACGAGCAGTACTTC
TRBJ1-2	.	TRBV4-3	few	CASSQDGAGKLYGYTF	TGCGCCAGCAGCCAAGATGGGGCAGGAAAACTCTATGGCTACACCTTC
TRBJ2-2	TRBD2	TRBV20-1	few	CSANHLAGGPHTGELFF	TGCAGTGCTAACCATCTAGCGGGAGGGCCCCACACCGGGGAGCTGTTTTTT
TRBJ1-2	.	TRBV27	many	CASSLKVSNYGYTF	TGTGCCAGCAGTTTAAAGGTTTCTAACTATGGCTACACCTTC
TRBJ1-5	.	TRBV6-1	few	CASSQTRTAPWHF	TGTGCCAGCAGTCAGACTCGGACAGCCCCTTGGCATTTT
TRBJ1-6	TRBD1	TRBV18	.	CASSHGQGGSPLHF	TGTGCCAGCTCGCACGGACAGGGAGGGTCACCCCTCCACTTT